This T cell receptor beta chain appears in the sequencing data of a study of T-cell memory formation after mild COVID-19 (dated by TCRdb to the early 2020s). For context, the study as a whole: TCR sequence clusters from the two donors were largely donor specific. Longitudinal TCRalpha and TCRbeta repertoire sequencing tracked T-cell clones expanding and contracting after mild COVID-19 in two donors. The cohort was made up of two young adult volunteers, one female and one male, who were previously healthy.

This sample was sequenced with an Illumina NovaSeq 6000. TCRalpha and TCRbeta cDNA libraries were built by 5'RACE with constant-segment primers, adding sample barcodes and unique molecular identifiers. RNA was extracted from every sample with Trizol reagent. Library amplification was performed in two PCR steps, and a second sample barcode and Illumina TruSeq adapters were introduced in the second step. Libraries were sequenced on an Illumina NovaSeq with 2 x 150 bp paired-end reads. In the source study's methods: The reads were demultiplexed and collapsed into UMI-guided consensus sequences using migec v1.2.7. Using mixcr v2.1.11, UMI consensuses were aligned to TRA and TRB V and J templates and then assembled into clonotypes. Expanded or contracted clonotypes were those called significant by both edgeR and NoisET, with noise models trained on biological replicates. edgeR calls used a false discovery rate-adjusted p below 0.01 and a log2 fold-change threshold of 1. As an exploratory analysis of dynamics, PCA with hierarchical clustering was applied to max-normalized trajectories of the 1000 most abundant clonotypes. The CD4 or CD8 phenotype of responding clones was assigned using the separately sequenced CD4+ and CD8+ repertoires. TCRdb redid the processing of the public reads, applying fastp at Q25 and MiXCR, and retained in-frame beta chains. Each CDR3 protein appears once, grouped with its most common genes and DNA. The V and J calls come from TCRdb's annotation, not from the publication. The sample yields about 160,000 distinct CDR3 sequences; roughly 28% were counted once. The ten most abundant clones make up more than 10% of the sample.

PBMCs were isolated by Ficoll-Paque density gradient centrifugation. Reading the germline V gene gives CDR1 MGHDK and CDR2 SYGVNS. A distance of 10 bases separates the germline ends of V and J, which lose 4 bases and 4 bases respectively. Taken from cysteine to phenylalanine, the CDR3 has 13 residues. CDR3 DNA only is kept here, 39 bases in frame from base 1. A note on this clonotype: Its antigen remains unidentified. Per-base quality was not reported, and no clone a single base away is much larger than it.

Here is what the overall study found, with its caveats: SARS-CoV-2 specificity was not confirmed for the second-wave clones peaking on day 37. Some responding clones were found in pre-infection memory, which suggests that pre-existing cross-reactive memory T cells took part in the SARS-CoV-2 response. Contracting CD4+ clones were found mainly in CM and EM memory subsets, while CD8+ clones were enriched in EMRA. Only a couple of mild cases were covered in the study, and larger cohorts including severe cases with pre-infection samples were considered necessary. Clones that contracted from day 15 to 85 showed balanced CD4/CD8 phenotypes, whereas a second wave of clones that expanded from day 15 to 37 leaned towards CD4+.

The V gene is TRBV25-1 and the J gene is TRBJ1-1, with TRBD1 as a weak D call on 5 bases. Sequenced input: PBMCs or a T cell subset sorted from them (not recorded which). The sequence derives from an adult woman who had mild COVID-19 (a few samples of this study predate the infection). The sample titles of this study are shuffled in the database, so cell type and time point are left out; the donor was told from shared clones. The DNA sequence is given as TGTGCCAGCAGTGCGCAGGGAGTCACTGAAGCTTTCTTT. It translates as CASSAQGVTEAFF.